This entry features one T cell receptor beta chain sequence. Its antigen is unidentified. This specimen belongs to a study of OX40 agonist ivuxolimab in advanced cancers. Sequencing used immunoSEQ multiplex PCR; TCRdb keeps in-frame clones, though not all of them. The data show tens of thousands of clones, approximately 92% seen once. V shed 5 bases and J 1 base; nucleotides not matched to a gene: 16. The CDR3 consists of 19 residues. The germline V gene encodes CDR1 SGHTA and CDR2 FQGTGA. General study points: Partial responders at 0.1-3.0 mg/kg showed near-lowest clonal expansion. Researchers did not establish what antigens the expanded peripheral T cells target.

The sequence was collected from an adult with an advanced solid tumor such as melanoma, head and neck, liver or kidney cancer. J is TRBJ2-5 and V is TRBV7-3; TRBD2 matches 10 bases. The input for sequencing was CD4+ or CD8+ T cells sorted from blood, taken in a trial of the OX40 agonist ivuxolimab. In nucleotides, the CDR3 is TGTGCCAGCAGCCTCCCCTTCGTCCGAGCGGGAGGGCTCCAAGAGACCCAGTACTTC. This gives the protein CASSLPFVRAGGLQETQYF.